This TCR beta chain was found in a study of T cell responses to AZD1222 COVID-19 vaccine. About the research overall: Second-dose recipients at about 4 or about 12 weeks were treated as one pooled group.

Germline V lookup: CDR1 SGHRS, CDR2 YFSETQ. The length of the CDR3 is 16 residues. Between the trimmed V and J ends, which lost 4 bases and 0 bases, there was a span of 13 bases. Remarks on this clone: Antigen unknown.

General study results and limits: Clonal diversity may have been underestimated, and the donors were mostly white British, with more females than males. Increased Spike-specific TCR breadth and depth were observed after two AZD1222 doses.

TCRdb's copy holds only in-frame clones and misses some; the assay was immunoSEQ multiplex PCR. The sample has 70,000 or so clones, almost 90% seen once; the top ten hold roughly 7.4%. J is TRBJ2-2 and V is TRBV5-1, with a tentative D call TRBD2 (6 bases). This specimen consisted of peripheral blood, obtained on day 0 of AZD1222 vaccination. The TCR comes from an adult in good health. CDR3 sequence: CASSISGYSNTGELFF. Written as DNA, the CDR3 is TGCGCCAGCAGCATAAGCGGGTACTCGAACACCGGGGAGCTGTTTTTT. The variable domain in full, with the rest retrieved from reference TRBV5-1 and TRBJ2-2, is KAGVTQTPRYLIKTRGQQVTLSCSPISGHRSVSWYQQTPGQGLQFLFEYFSETQRNKGNFPGRFSGRQFSNSRSEMNVSTLELGDSALYLCASSISGYSNTGELFFGEGSRLTVL.